The 32 T cell receptor beta chains below all came from one sample that was sequenced in a study of T cells after yellow fever vaccination. TCRdb re-derived calls from the 5' RACE reads in MiXCR, one entry per CDR3 protein. The sample yields roughly 70,000 distinct CDR3 sequences, approximately 7.5% seen once. Sequences were derived from CD8+ T cells sorted from PBMCs, sampled on the day of the yellow fever booster vaccination. The receptors stem from a man aged 25-45 years who received the YFV17D yellow fever vaccine.

This clonotype has more than one count but fewer than ten. The chain combines TRBV4-3 with TRBJ2-3; D is undetermined. The V end lost 4 bases, the J end lost 2 bases, and 10 bases lay between the germline ends. The CDR3 runs to 14 residues. In germline, CDR1 is LGHNA, CDR2 YSLEER. CDR3 DNA sequence: TGCGCCAGCAGCCTAGTCCAGTTCACAGATACGCAGTATTTT. Its protein product is CASSLVQFTDTQYF.

This chain uses TRBV27 with TRBJ1-1; the match to TRBD1 covers 12 bases. There are 16 residues in the CDR3. Germline V CDR1 and CDR2: MNHEY, SMNVEV (reference sequence). Trimming took 4 bases from V and 0 from J; bases not matched to a gene: 3. The chain's CDR3 is CASSYGTGGMNTEAFF. CDR3 coding DNA: TGTGCCAGCAGTTATGGGACAGGGGGCATGAACACTGAAGCTTTCTTT.

Only a few counts were recorded for this clonotype. This chain connects TRBV29-1 to TRBJ1-2; D might be TRBD1 (6 bases). This CDR3 spans 14 amino acids. V was cut by 6 bases and J by 4 bases, with 18 bases left in between. The germline V gene has CDR1 SQVTM and CDR2 ANQGSEA. The CDR3, as DNA: TGCAGCGTGCGACTACAGGGAAAGTTCTATGGCTACACCTTC. This gives the protein CSVRLQGKFYGYTF.

The chain is built from TRBV6-1 and TRBJ2-3, with 7 bases matching TRBD1. Germline CDR1 reads MNHNS; CDR2 reads SASEGT. CDR3 length: 15 amino acids. V dropped 5 bases and J dropped 0; count of bases not matched to a gene: 5. The CDR3 region is CASSTTGASTDTQYF. In nucleotides, the CDR3 is TGTGCCAGCAGTACAACAGGGGCGAGCACAGATACGCAGTATTTT.

This chain joins TRBV20-1 and TRBJ2-5, with D perhaps being TRBD1 or TRBD2 (5 bases each). Trimming cost V 4 bases and J 7 bases, with 16 bases left between them. Germline lookup yields CDR1 DFQATT and CDR2 SNEGSKA (reference sequence). This CDR3 is built from 13 residues. The CDR3 DNA reads TGCAGTGCTACCGGGACGGACGCTTTGACCCAGTACTTC. This sequence encodes CSATGTDALTQYF.

This clonotype was counted only a few times. The chain links TRBV7-9 to TRBJ2-7, with 15 positions matching TRBD2. This CDR3 contains 15 residues. Germline-derived CDR1 and CDR2 are SEHNR and FQNEAQ (reference sequence). Trimming took 5 bases from V and 7 from J; bases not matched to a gene: 6. The chain's CDR3 is CASSAGTSGGKEQYF. CDR3 bases: TGTGCCAGCAGCGCCGGGACTAGCGGGGGGAAGGAGCAGTACTTC.

This clonotype has at least ten counts. This sequence joins TRBV28 and TRBJ1-5; no clear D gene. Germline V gene sequence: CDR1 MDHEN, CDR2 SYDVKM. Deletions cut 3 bases from V and 0 bases from J, with 9 bases between. CDR3 length: 15 amino acids. CDR3 DNA: TGTGCCAGCAGTTTGGCGCGGATTAGCAATCAGCCCCAGCATTTT. It translates to CASSLARISNQPQHF.

This chain links TRBV11-2 with TRBJ2-7; 12 positions match TRBD2. CDR3 length: 15 amino acids. Germline V gene sequence: CDR1 SGHAT, CDR2 FQNNGV. J was trimmed by 2 bases and V by 6 bases; bases with no gene match: 5. The DNA of the CDR3 is TGTGCCAGCAGACTAAGGACTAGCGGGACCTACGAGCAGTACTTC. It encodes CASRLRTSGTYEQYF.

J is TRBJ2-5 and V is TRBV29-1; 10 bases agree with TRBD2. After removal of 0 bases from V and 2 bases from J, the junction contained 9 bases not matched to a gene. This CDR3 is built from 17 residues. Looked up from germline, CDR1 is SQVTM and CDR2 is ANQGSEA. The CDR3 DNA reads TGCAGCGTTGAAGATCCCGTCGGACTAGCGGAGCAAGAGACCCAGTACTTC. Translating gives CSVEDPVGLAEQETQYF.

This clonotype has more than one count but fewer than ten. V usage is TRBV5-6 and J usage is TRBJ2-6, with D perhaps matching TRBD1 (6 bases). V lost 0 bases to trimming and J lost 4 bases, with 11 bases between them. CDR1 is SGHDT, CDR2 YYEEEE, per germline. CDR3 length: 16 residues. The DNA of the CDR3 is TGTGCCAGCAGCTTGGACAGGGTGAACGGGGCCAACGTCCTGACTTTC. Amino acid sequence: CASSLDRVNGANVLTF.

This clonotype has a handful of counts. The rearrangement uses TRBV12-3 or TRBV12-4 and TRBJ2-3; D assignment may be TRBD1 or TRBD2 (5 bases each). This CDR3 spans 14 amino acids. The V gene lost 8 bases and the J gene lost 0 bases, with 12 bases spanning the gap. The CDR3 coding sequence is TGTGCCAGCGGGTGGGACCCTAGCACAGATACGCAGTATTTT. As protein: CASGWDPSTDTQYF.

The chain couples TRBV7-9 to TRBJ2-2; 9 bases match TRBD1. The CDR3 runs to 15 residues. Germline V gene data show CDR1 as SEHNR and CDR2 as FQNEAQ (reference sequence). V lost 6 bases, J lost 4 bases, and 6 bases stayed unmatched. For the CDR3, the DNA is TGTGCCAGCAGAGAACAGGGGGCGGCCACCGGGGAGCTGTTTTTT. This gives the protein CASREQGAATGELFF. The variable domain in full, completed from reference TRBV7-9 and TRBJ2-2, reads DTGVSQNPRHKITKRGQNVTFRCDPISEHNRLYWYRQTLGQGPEFLTYFQNEAQLEKSRLLSDRFSAERPKGSFSTLEIQRTEQGDSAMYLCASREQGAATGELFFGEGSRLTVL.

This clonotype has more than one count but fewer than ten. This chain connects TRBV28 to TRBJ2-7; possibly TRBD1 or TRBD2 for D (6 bases each). Trimming stripped 6 bases from V and 5 bases from J, with 20 bases between. CDR1 and CDR2 from the germline V gene are MDHEN and SYDVKM. This CDR3 has 15 amino acids. DNA of the CDR3: TGTGCCAGCAGCAGGGGACTGACCTTGTCTAACGAGCAGTACTTC. This sequence encodes CASSRGLTLSNEQYF.

This chain uses TRBV5-1 with TRBJ2-7; D ambiguous. Germline values: CDR1 SGHRS, CDR2 YFSETQ. Deletions cut 4 bases from V and 3 bases from J, with 20 bases between. The CDR3 covers 16 residues. CDR3 amino acids: CASSRTAARDFYEQYF. The CDR3 DNA reads TGCGCCAGCAGCCGGACCGCGGCCCGTGATTTCTACGAGCAGTACTTC.

This clonotype has only a few counts. This rearrangement joins TRBV7-2 to TRBJ2-3; possible D gene TRBD2, 6 bases. The CDR3 consists of 17 residues. Germline V lookup: CDR1 SGHTA, CDR2 FQGNSA. Trimming removed 1 base from V and 3 bases from J, with 17 bases in between. The CDR3 DNA follows: TGTGCCAGCAGCTTAGGACCTCCTAGCGTAGGGACAGATACGCAGTATTTT. Translation: CASSLGPPSVGTDTQYF.

This clonotype was counted at least ten times. The chain recombines TRBV28 with TRBJ2-5; TRBD1 or TRBD2 may be the D gene (6 bases each). Per germline, CDR1 MDHEN and CDR2 SYDVKM. The CDR3 is 15 residues long. Trimming cost V 8 bases and J 0 bases, with 16 bases left between them. The CDR3 nucleotides are TGTGCCAGCGACTTGGTTAGGGGGGACCAAGAGACCCAGTACTTC. It specifies CASDLVRGDQETQYF.

The V call is TRBV5-6, the J call TRBJ2-3; 11 nucleotides match TRBD2. The CDR3 has 16 residues. Germline values: CDR1 SGHDT, CDR2 YYEEEE. The J segment lost 6 bases and the V segment lost 3 bases, leaving 9 bases of the junction unmatched. The CDR3 reads CASSWPNLAGGDTQYF. In nucleotides, the CDR3 is TGTGCCAGCAGCTGGCCTAATCTAGCGGGAGGTGATACGCAGTATTTT. The complete variable domain, with remaining parts taken from reference TRBV5-6 and TRBJ2-3, reads DAGVTQSPTHLIKTRGQQVTLRCSPKSGHDTVSWYQQALGQGPQFIFQYYEEEERQRGNFPDRFSGHQFPNYSSELNVNALLLGDSALYLCASSWPNLAGGDTQYFGPGTRLTVL.

This sequence joins TRBV14 and TRBJ2-7; 8 bases fit TRBD1. Looked up from germline, CDR1 is SGHDN and CDR2 is FVKESK. V dropped 3 bases and J dropped 3; count of bases not matched to a gene: 7. The CDR3 has 15 residues. The CDR3 DNA follows: TGTGCCAGCAGCCAGACAGGGGTGGATGTCTACGAGCAGTACTTC. Its protein is CASSQTGVDVYEQYF.

This clonotype was counted at least ten times. The chain recombines TRBV7-3 with TRBJ2-2; D is ambiguous. The V gene lost 3 bases and the J gene lost 6 bases, with 8 bases spanning the gap. Germline V CDR1 and CDR2: SGHTA, FQGTGA. The CDR3 spans 13 residues. CDR3 in amino acids: CASSFDRAGELFF. The CDR3 nucleotides are TGTGCCAGCAGCTTTGACCGGGCCGGGGAGCTGTTTTTT.

This clonotype was seen at least ten times. The V and J genes are TRBV5-1 and TRBJ2-1; either TRBD1 or TRBD2 may fit D (5 bases each). Germline V gene lookup returns CDR1 SGHRS and CDR2 YFSETQ. Trimming removed 1 base at V and 8 bases at J, with 7 bases between. This CDR3 is built from 12 residues. CDR3: CASSLRGYEQFF. CDR3 DNA: TGCGCCAGCAGCTTGCGGGGCTATGAGCAGTTCTTC.

The chain employs TRBV4-2 and TRBJ1-1; D unclear. The CDR3 has 15 amino acids. Per germline, CDR1 LGHNA and CDR2 YNFKEQ. Trimming stripped 0 bases from V and 0 bases from J, with 8 bases between. The chain's CDR3 is CASSQETGMNTEAFF. In DNA, the CDR3 is TGTGCCAGCAGCCAAGAGACGGGGATGAACACTGAAGCTTTCTTT.

The chain recombines TRBV20-1 with TRBJ2-2; 8 bases fit TRBD1. Trimming removed 3 bases from V and 6 bases from J; junction bases left unmatched: 12. CDR1 DFQATT and CDR2 SNEGSKA come from the germline V gene (reference sequence). The CDR3 runs 16 residues. This CDR3 reads CSASIRGRGEPGELFF. The CDR3 nucleotides read TGCAGTGCTAGTATCAGGGGGCGCGGTGAACCCGGGGAGCTGTTTTTT.

This clonotype occurred many times. The rearrangement links TRBV3-1 to TRBJ2-7; no clear D. V gave up 3 bases and J gave up 4 bases, with 4 bases separating them. Germline CDR1 LGHDT, CDR2 YNNKEL (reference sequence). This CDR3 comprises 11 residues. The CDR3 loop is CASSQEYEQYF. CDR3 coding DNA: TGTGCCAGCAGCCAGGAATACGAGCAGTACTTC.

This clonotype was counted many times. The rearrangement joins TRBV5-6 to TRBJ2-5; 8 positions match TRBD1. Germline CDR1 and CDR2: SGHDT and YYEEEE. The CDR3 extends over 17 amino acids. J gave up 5 bases and V 1 base, and 13 bases lay outside the gene matches. In DNA form, the CDR3 reads TGTGCCAGCAGCTTGTTGGACGGGACAGGAGAGGCGGAGACCCAGTACTTC. It encodes CASSLLDGTGEAETQYF.

This clonotype was counted many times. This chain links TRBV11-3 with TRBJ2-3; D is unresolved. Trimming took off 8 bases at V and 5 bases at J, with 5 bases between the two ends. The CDR3 totals 10 residues. Germline V gene lookup returns CDR1 SGHNT and CDR2 YENEEA. The CDR3 here is CASRIDTQYF. The CDR3 DNA sequence: TGTGCCAGCCGGATAGATACGCAGTATTTT.

This clonotype came up a few times. This chain links TRBV14 with TRBJ2-7; D call uncertain. The CDR3 is made up of 17 amino acids. CDR1 SGHDN and CDR2 FVKESK come from the germline V gene. Trimming cost V 0 bases and J 5 bases, with 20 bases left between them. CDR3 residues: CASSQDQSGWGSNEQYF. The CDR3 bases are TGTGCCAGCAGCCAAGATCAATCGGGCTGGGGTAGCAACGAGCAGTACTTC. The entire variable domain, with the rest obtained from reference TRBV14 and TRBJ2-7, is as follows: EAGVTQFPSHSVIEKGQTVTLRCDPISGHDNLYWYRRVMGKEIKFLLHFVKESKQDESGMPNNRFLAERTGGTYSTLKVQPAELEDSGVYFCASSQDQSGWGSNEQYFGPGTRLTVT.

The sample holds one count of this clonotype. One end of the junction does not line up with germline, which may come from a read error. The chain has TRBV11-3 and TRBJ2-7; perhaps TRBD1 as D (5 bases). The CDR3 sequence is 16 residues long. Per the germline V gene, CDR1 is SGHNT and CDR2 is YENEEA. The CDR3 coding sequence is TGTGCCTGCAGCTTAGTATGTGACAGACCCAACTACGAGCAGTACTTC. Residues: CACSLVCDRPNYEQYF.

This clonotype qualifies as medium-sized (0.01 to 0.1%). The chain links TRBV27 to TRBJ2-7; no clear D gene. Germline V gene lookup returns CDR1 MNHEY and CDR2 SMNVEV (reference sequence). Trimming pared 2 bases from V and 1 base from J, leaving 6 bases between. The CDR3 spans 13 residues. The CDR3: CASSLGPSYEQYF. CDR3 in DNA: TGTGCCAGCAGTTTAGGCCCGTCCTACGAGCAGTACTTC.

V is TRBV7-2 and J is TRBJ1-5; no clear D. Germline CDR1 reads SGHTA; CDR2 reads FQGNSA. The V end was cut by 5 bases, the J end by 3 bases, with 8 bases between. There are 13 residues in the CDR3. CDR3 nucleotides: TGTGCCAGCAGCCCCCGGGCCAATCAGCCCCAGCATTTT. It is translated as CASSPRANQPQHF. The whole variable domain, remainder taken from reference TRBV7-2 and TRBJ1-5, is GAGVSQSPSNKVTEKGKDVELRCDPISGHTALYWYRQSLGQGLEFLIYFQGNSAPDKSGLPSDRFSAERTGGSVSTLTIQRTQQEDSAVYLCASSPRANQPQHFGDGTRLSIL.

As regards this clonotype: A clone one base away is much larger, so this may be a read error. The conserved phenylalanine or tryptophan normally closing the CDR3 is absent here, so this likely arose from a read error. J is TRBJ2-7 and V is TRBV4-3, with 8 positions matching TRBD2. Germline V gene data show CDR1 as LGHNA and CDR2 as YSLEER. The CDR3 spans 17 residues. With 4 bases clipped from V and 0 bases from J, the junction kept 11 bases outside the gene matches. The CDR3 protein is CASSPTEAGEISYEQYL. The CDR3 DNA reads as TGCGCCAGCAGCCCTACTGAAGCGGGAGAGATCTCCTACGAGCAGTACTTG.

This clonotype has only a few counts. The chain has TRBV12-3 or TRBV12-4 and TRBJ2-5, with a tentative D call TRBD1 (8 bases). This CDR3 is built from 14 residues. V lost 6 bases, J lost 6 bases, and 17 bases lay in between. The CDR3 loop is CASSATGGGQTQYF. CDR3 nucleotides: TGTGCCAGCAGCGCCACAGGGGGGGGACAGACCCAGTACTTC.

This clonotype has just a few counts. The gene calls are TRBV6-2 or TRBV6-3 and TRBJ1-1; D gene uncertain. Trimming cost V 6 bases and J 1 base, with 15 bases left between them. In germline, CDR1 is MNHEY, CDR2 SVGEGT. The CDR3 spans 15 residues. The CDR3 spells CASSVARSANTEAFF. CDR3 DNA sequence: TGTGCCAGCAGCGTGGCGCGGAGCGCGAACACTGAAGCTTTCTTT.